A single sample gave rise to the 19 T cell receptor beta chains below, sequenced in a study of T cell responses to AZD1222 COVID-19 vaccine. The method was immunoSEQ multiplex PCR; TCRdb's version includes in-frame clones alone and lacks a portion of them. The sample holds 150,000 to 200,000 clones; 85% to 95% are singletons and the top ten take approximately 3.9%. The sequencing used peripheral blood, collected on day 0 of AZD1222 vaccination. The receptor set was obtained from an adult in good health.

The chain links TRBV6-6 to TRBJ2-1, with D perhaps matching TRBD2 (7 bases). Germline V lookup: CDR1 MNHNY, CDR2 SVGAGI (reference sequence). CDR3 length equals 16 residues. Trimming removed 0 bases from V and 7 bases from J, with 16 bases in between. CDR3 DNA: TGTGCCAGCAGTTACTCCGGGGGGCGACCCGCGAATGAGCAGTTCTTC. It translates to CASSYSGGRPANEQFF.

V gene TRBV7-8 combines with J gene TRBJ2-2; TRBD2 might be the D (5 bases). Trimming took 1 base from V and 6 from J, leaving 9 bases between them. Per the germline V gene, CDR1 is SGHVS and CDR2 is FQNEAQ. The CDR3 spans 14 residues. Here the CDR3 DNA reads TGTGCCAGCAGCTTAGTGACTATCGCCGGGGAGCTGTTTTTT. It encodes CASSLVTIAGELFF.

The V and J genes are TRBV19 and TRBJ2-2; D may match TRBD1 or TRBD2 (6 bases each). This CDR3 is built from 18 residues. CDR1 and CDR2 (germline): LNHDA, SQIVND (reference sequence). Trimming stripped 5 bases from V and 10 bases from J, with 29 bases between. The CDR3 region is CASSRRGRGVGMQEELFF. The CDR3 nucleotides read TGTGCCAGTAGTCGCCGGGGGCGCGGGGTCGGGATGCAGGAGGAGCTGTTTTTT.

V is TRBV19 and J is TRBJ1-2; maybe TRBD1 (6 bases). Germline loops: CDR1 LNHDA, CDR2 SQIVND (reference sequence). The CDR3 consists of 15 residues. The ends were cut back, 2 bases at V and 3 bases at J, with 13 bases in the middle. The CDR3 nucleotides are TGTGCCAGTAGTATACTCAACAGGGAAGACTATGGCTACACCTTC. As protein: CASSILNREDYGYTF. Using reference TRBV19 and TRBJ1-2 for the parts outside the CDR3, the full variable domain is DGGITQSPKYLFRKEGQNVTLSCEQNLNHDAMYWYRQDPGQGLRLIYYSQIVNDFQKGDIAEGYSVSREKKESFPLTVTSAQKNPTAFYLCASSILNREDYGYTFGSGTRLTVV.

This chain uses TRBV11-2 with TRBJ1-1; tentative D call: TRBD1 (5 bases). Trimming took off 3 bases at V and 11 bases at J, with 19 bases between the two ends. CDR3 length: 14 amino acids. Per the germline V gene, CDR1 is SGHAT and CDR2 is FQNNGV. The CDR3, as DNA: TGTGCCAGCAGCTTCGTAGGGTTGGGGCACTTTGCTTTCTTT. It yields the protein CASSFVGLGHFAFF.

The chain has TRBV2 and TRBJ1-3; D gene uncertain. Germline V gene data show CDR1 as SNHLY and CDR2 as FYNNEI. The CDR3 has 18 amino acids. Between the trimmed V and J ends, which lost 6 bases and 4 bases, there was a span of 25 bases. As DNA, the CDR3 is TGTGCCAGCAGAATGCGACCCGAGTATATGGCCTTGGGAAACACCATATATTTT. It encodes CASRMRPEYMALGNTIYF.

The chain uses TRBV7-6 and TRBJ1-1; a possible D gene is TRBD1 (6 bases). The ends were cut back, 5 bases at V and 0 bases at J, with 13 bases in the middle. This CDR3 has 15 amino acids. Germline CDR1 reads SGHVS; CDR2 reads FNYEAQ. CDR3 sequence reads: CASSRTGIMNTEAFF. Written as DNA, the CDR3 is TGTGCCAGCAGCAGAACAGGGATAATGAACACTGAAGCTTTCTTT.

This chain links TRBV19 with TRBJ2-2, with 8 bases lining up with TRBD1. Per the germline V gene, CDR1 is LNHDA and CDR2 is SQIVND (reference sequence). V lost 6 bases to trimming and J lost 6 bases; unmatched junction nucleotides: 3. The CDR3 length is 13 residues. The CDR3, as DNA: TGTGCCAGTAGGGACAGGGTCGCCGGGGAGCTGTTTTTT. It specifies CASRDRVAGELFF.

The V gene is TRBV5-1, the J gene TRBJ2-3, with unresolved D. The V end lost 0 bases, the J end lost 0 bases, and 17 bases lay between the germline ends. Germline assignment: CDR1 SGHRS and CDR2 YFSETQ. This CDR3 region has 18 residues. The CDR3 DNA reads as TGCGCCAGCAGCTTGGTTCGTTCGGGTTTCTACAGCACAGATACGCAGTATTTT. As protein: CASSLVRSGFYSTDTQYF.

The chain carries TRBV6-5 and TRBJ1-5; D remains unclear. The CDR3 has 12 amino acids. Per the germline V gene, CDR1 is MNHEY and CDR2 is SVGAGI. The V gene lost 6 bases and the J gene lost 11 bases, with 14 bases spanning the gap. As DNA, the CDR3 is TGTGCCAGCAGGAACAGTGGTGAATCCCAGCATTTT. It yields the protein CASRNSGESQHF.

J is TRBJ2-7 and V is TRBV4-1; no reliable D call. The CDR3 has 15 residues. Trimming removed 0 bases at V and 1 base at J, with 10 bases between. Germline V gene data show CDR1 as MGHRA and CDR2 as YSYEKL. The CDR3 is CASSQDPGNSYEQYF. CDR3 DNA: TGCGCCAGCAGCCAAGATCCCGGAAATTCCTACGAGCAGTACTTC.

The rearrangement uses TRBV11-2 and TRBJ1-1; no clear D. The CDR3 is made up of 13 amino acids. Germline CDR1 is SGHAT and CDR2 is FQNNGV. Trimming shortened V by 5 bases and J by 0 bases, and 7 bases separated the two germline ends. The CDR3 region is CASSAHVNTEAFF. The CDR3 DNA sequence: TGTGCCAGCAGCGCTCACGTGAACACTGAAGCTTTCTTT.

This clone has a single count. The chain joins TRBV11-2 to TRBJ1-3; D remains ambiguous. CDR1 SGHAT and CDR2 FQNNGV come from the germline V gene. Trimming shortened V by 7 bases and J by 4 bases, and 11 bases separated the two germline ends. The CDR3 runs to 13 residues. In DNA, the CDR3 is TGTGCCAGCATCACCACGGCGGGAAACACCATATATTTT. Encoded protein: CASITTAGNTIYF.

This chain links TRBV27 with TRBJ2-3, with a weak D call TRBD1 (6 bases). Trimming shortened V by 5 bases and J by 2 bases, and 14 bases separated the two germline ends. CDR3 length equals 15 residues. CDR1 MNHEY and CDR2 SMNVEV come from the germline V gene (reference sequence). CDR3 DNA sequence: TGTGCCAGCAGTAAGGGCAGGGGTTACACAGATACGCAGTATTTT. This translates into CASSKGRGYTDTQYF.

The rearrangement uses TRBV18 and TRBJ1-2; D perhaps matches TRBD1 (5 bases). Germline CDR1 reads KGHSH; CDR2 reads LQKENI. The CDR3 is 16 residues long. V was cut by 2 bases and J by 8 bases, with 21 bases left in between. The CDR3 spells CASSPYAVEGSQGYTF. CDR3 coding DNA: TGTGCCAGCTCACCATATGCGGTGGAGGGGTCTCAAGGCTACACCTTC. Based on the CDR3 plus reference TRBV18 and TRBJ1-2, the full variable domain is NAGVMQNPRHLVRRRGQEARLRCSPMKGHSHVYWYRQLPEEGLKFMVYLQKENIIDESGMPKERFSAEFPKEGPSILRIQQVVRGDSAAYFCASSPYAVEGSQGYTFGSGTRLTVV.

CDR3 nucleotide sequence: TGTAGCGTCGAGGTCCTACAGTCTAACACCGGGGAGCTGTTTTTT. This sequence encodes CSVEVLQSNTGELFF. The chain is built from TRBV7-9 and TRBJ2-2; D uncertain. The germline gives CDR1 SEHNR, CDR2 FQNEAQ (reference sequence). This CDR3 comprises 15 residues.

V gene TRBV5-1 combines with J gene TRBJ1-3, with D possibly matching TRBD1 (6 bases). Germline-derived CDR1 and CDR2 are SGHRS and YFSETQ. Between the trimmed V and J ends, which lost 4 bases and 0 bases, there was a span of 17 bases. The CDR3 runs to 17 residues. The CDR3 nucleotides are TGCGCCAGCAGCAGGGGGGACGTTTTTTCCTCTGGAAACACCATATATTTT. Amino acids: CASSRGDVFSSGNTIYF.

V is TRBV6-6 and J is TRBJ1-5, with 7 bases matching TRBD1. Trimming removed 6 bases from V and 4 bases from J; junction bases left unmatched: 6. The CDR3 contains 14 residues. Per the germline V gene, CDR1 is MNHNY and CDR2 is SVGAGI (reference sequence). The CDR3 DNA is TGTGCCAGCAGGTGGGACAGCCCAAATCAGCCCCAGCATTTT. Protein: CASRWDSPNQPQHF.

The chain links TRBV27 to TRBJ2-7, with D uncertain. The germline gives CDR1 MNHEY, CDR2 SMNVEV (reference sequence). The CDR3 is 15 amino acids. Trimming took off 6 bases at V and 2 bases at J, with 17 bases between the two ends. The CDR3 spells CASSLDPNIPYEQYF. The CDR3 DNA reads as TGTGCCAGCAGCCTTGACCCTAACATACCCTACGAGCAGTACTTC.